This TCR beta chain was documented in a study of blood T cell repertoires in COVID-19. Background on the study: COVID-19 samples, acute and convalescent, were from the United States, Italy and Spain.

Participants were aged 18 to 89 years, lived in around 22 US areas, and enrolled virtually. Participants were placed into cohorts based on the clinical history they reported. The V end lost 1 base, the J end lost 2 bases, and 8 bases lay between the germline ends. The CDR3 has 14 amino acids. From germline, CDR1 is SGHNT and CDR2 YENEEA. In the source study's methods: Amplification of reference gene primers was used by the study to estimate nucleated cell counts. The table came from immunoSEQ multiplex PCR; TCRdb's copy has only in-frame clones and leaves some out. V, J and clone size derive from that table, while D and trimming were established from the DNA sequence. The table lists fewer than 350,000 clones, around 90% of them singletons.

The specimen was PBMCs or T cells enriched from blood (not recorded which). The source is a woman between 35 and 50 years old with acute COVID-19. The chain links TRBV11-3 to TRBJ1-2; the D is unclear. CDR3 residues: CASSLGLANYGYTF. CDR3 sequence (DNA): TGTGCCAGCAGCTTAGGGCTGGCAAACTATGGCTACACCTTC.